This note documents a single T cell receptor beta chain sequence. cDNA came from approximately 0.5 to 1 ug RNA primed by random hexamers. With immunoSEQ multiplex PCR, TCR beta CDR3 was amplified across 54 Vbeta and 13 Jbeta. TCRdb ran MiXCR on the immunoSEQ multiplex PCR reads and lists one entry per CDR3 protein. Of tens of thousands of distinct CDR3 sequences in the sample, just over 95% were seen once. These data belong to a study of CD8 T cells in Susac syndrome. Peripheral blood CD8+ and CD4+ T cells were profiled by TCR beta sequencing. TEMRA cells underwent FACS enrichment and CD8+ and CD4+ T cells underwent negative isolation. The sequenced sample consisted of CD4+ T cells from PBMCs. The receptor was derived from a human donor with multiple sclerosis.

CDR3 amino acids: CSVELAETHYEQYF. In nucleotides, the CDR3 is TGCAGCGTTGAACTAGCGGAAACTCACTACGAGCAGTACTTC. V is TRBV29-1 and J is TRBJ2-7; 7 bases map to TRBD2. With V trimmed by 2 bases and J by 3 bases, 7 bases remained unmatched. The CDR3 loop spans 14 amino acids. Germline CDR1 reads SQVTM; CDR2 reads ANQGSEA.